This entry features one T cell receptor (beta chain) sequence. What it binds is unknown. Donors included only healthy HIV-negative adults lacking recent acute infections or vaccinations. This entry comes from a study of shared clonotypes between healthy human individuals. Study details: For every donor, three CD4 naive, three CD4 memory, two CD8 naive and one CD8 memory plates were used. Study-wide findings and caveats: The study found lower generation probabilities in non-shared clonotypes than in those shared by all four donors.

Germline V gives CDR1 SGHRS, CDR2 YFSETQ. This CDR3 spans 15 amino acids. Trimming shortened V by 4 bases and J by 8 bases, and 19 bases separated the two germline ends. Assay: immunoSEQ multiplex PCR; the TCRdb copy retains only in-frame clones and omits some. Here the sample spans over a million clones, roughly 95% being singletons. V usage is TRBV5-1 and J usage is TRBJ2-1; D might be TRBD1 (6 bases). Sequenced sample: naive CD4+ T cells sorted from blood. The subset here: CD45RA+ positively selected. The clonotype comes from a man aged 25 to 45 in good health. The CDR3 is CASSPVGTNFHEQFF. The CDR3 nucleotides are TGCGCCAGCAGCCCAGTCGGGACAAACTTCCATGAGCAGTTCTTC. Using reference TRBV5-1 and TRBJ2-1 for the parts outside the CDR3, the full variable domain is KAGVTQTPRYLIKTRGQQVTLSCSPISGHRSVSWYQQTPGQGLQFLFEYFSETQRNKGNFPGRFSGRQFSNSRSEMNVSTLELGDSALYLCASSPVGTNFHEQFFGPGTRLTVL.